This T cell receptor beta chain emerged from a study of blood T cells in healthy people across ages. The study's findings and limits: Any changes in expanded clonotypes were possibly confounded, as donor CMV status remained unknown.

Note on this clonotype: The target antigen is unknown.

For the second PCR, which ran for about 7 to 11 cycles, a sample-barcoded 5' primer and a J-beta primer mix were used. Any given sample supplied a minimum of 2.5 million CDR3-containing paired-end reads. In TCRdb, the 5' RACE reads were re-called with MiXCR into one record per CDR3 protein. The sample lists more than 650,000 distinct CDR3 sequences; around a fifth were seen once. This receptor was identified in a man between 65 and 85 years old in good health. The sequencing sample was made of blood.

The DNA of the CDR3 is TGCGCCAGCAGCCAAGAACTAGCGGGGAGGGGAGATACGCAGTATTTT. Protein product: CASSQELAGRGDTQYF. The chain couples TRBV4-1 to TRBJ2-3; 10 bases are shared with TRBD2. Germline-derived CDR1 and CDR2 are MGHRA and YSYEKL. V shed 0 bases and J 5 bases; nucleotides not matched to a gene: 5. This CDR3 region has 16 residues.